The entry that follows covers one T cell receptor beta chain sequence. The antigen is unknown. Patients who had autoimmune disease history or got systemic immunosuppression were left out. The CDR3 runs 12 residues. Germline values: CDR1 SNHLY, CDR2 FYNNEI. Trimming pared 3 bases from V and 4 bases from J, leaving 4 bases between. TCRdb's copy holds only in-frame clones and misses some; the assay was immunoSEQ multiplex PCR. The sample contains 25,000 to 35,000 clones, 70% to 85% of which appear only once. The record originates from a study of OX40 agonist ivuxolimab in advanced cancers. Study results and caveats: The antigens recognized by the expanded peripheral T cells, that is their antigen specificity, were not determined.

The chain joins TRBV2 to TRBJ2-1; D is unclear. Sequenced material: CD4+ or CD8+ T cells sorted from blood, taken in a trial of the OX40 agonist ivuxolimab. The TCR comes from an adult with an advanced solid tumor such as melanoma, head and neck, liver or kidney cancer. This CDR3 reads CASSDGYNEQFF. In nucleotides, the CDR3 is TGTGCCAGCAGTGATGGATACAATGAGCAGTTCTTC.